Following are 13 T cell receptor beta chains from one sample sequenced in a study of T cell changes during pregnancy in multiple sclerosis. TCRdb's table, derived via immunoSEQ multiplex PCR, lists solely in-frame clones and lacks some. Of tens of thousands of clones in the sample, around 92% are singletons; the top ten hold under 1.5%. The specimen was peripheral blood. Receptors originate from a female donor with multiple sclerosis, enrolled in a pregnancy study.

The CDR3 nucleotides read TGTGCCAGCCGCCGAGGAGGGGGAGGGCCTGGAAACACCATATATTTT. This encodes CASRRGGGGPGNTIYF. The V gene is TRBV28, the J gene TRBJ1-3, with D maybe TRBD1 (6 bases). CDR1 is MDHEN, CDR2 SYDVKM, per germline. The CDR3 consists of 16 residues. The V end was cut by 8 bases, the J end by 2 bases, with 19 bases between.

This clone has just one count. The chain links TRBV28 to TRBJ2-5; TRBD2 matches 11 bases. CDR1 is MDHEN, CDR2 SYDVKM, per germline. The J segment lost 5 bases and the V segment lost 5 bases, leaving 10 bases of the junction unmatched. The CDR3 is 16 amino acids. CDR3 residues: CASSIIAGGPGETQYF. DNA for the CDR3: TGTGCCAGCAGTATAATAGCGGGAGGGCCGGGGGAGACCCAGTACTTC.

The chain recombines TRBV2 with TRBJ2-7; 7 bases are shared with TRBD1. The V gene end was trimmed by 10 bases and the J gene end by 3 bases; junction bases not matched to a gene: 9. This CDR3 is built from 13 residues. Germline lookup yields CDR1 SNHLY and CDR2 FYNNEI. CDR3 in DNA: TGTGCCATCACACTCCAGGGGGTCTACGAGCAGTACTTC. Translating it yields CAITLQGVYEQYF. The full variable domain, completed using reference TRBV2 and TRBJ2-7, is EPEVTQTPSHQVTQMGQEVILRCVPISNHLYFYWYRQILGQKVEFLVSFYNNEISEKSEIFDDQFSVERPDGSNFTLKIRSTKLEDSAMYFCAITLQGVYEQYFGPGTRLTVT.

This chain uses TRBV11-2 with TRBJ2-2, with 11 bases lining up with TRBD2. The germline gives CDR1 SGHAT, CDR2 FQNNGV. The CDR3 has 16 residues. J was trimmed by 2 bases and V by 4 bases; bases with no gene match: 3. This CDR3 is CASSSRLAGNTGELFF. The DNA for the CDR3 is TGTGCCAGCAGCTCCCGACTAGCGGGAAACACCGGGGAGCTGTTTTTT.

The rearrangement links TRBV6-5 to TRBJ2-2, with TRBD1 identical over 11 bases. The CDR3 is 15 amino acids. Losses at the gene ends were 2 bases for V and 6 bases for J; bases not matched to a gene: 2. Germline V lookup: CDR1 MNHEY, CDR2 SVGAGI. The CDR3 nucleotides read TGTGCCAGCAGTTACGGACAGGGGGCATCCGGGGAGCTGTTTTTT. Protein product: CASSYGQGASGELFF.

The chain joins TRBV6-5 to TRBJ1-1; no firm D call. The ends were cut back, 0 bases at V and 7 bases at J, with 15 bases in the middle. Germline CDR1 reads MNHEY; CDR2 reads SVGAGI. This CDR3 spans 15 amino acids. In DNA, the CDR3 is TGTGCCAGCAGTTACTCGACGGCAAGACCGGGTGAAGCTTTCTTT. Translating gives CASSYSTARPGEAFF.

The chain is built from TRBV5-8 and TRBJ1-2, with 9 bases aligning to TRBD1. The CDR3 contains 14 residues. Trimming cost V 4 bases and J 4 bases; bases outside gene matches: 5. The germline V gene encodes CDR1 SGHTS and CDR2 YDEGEE. The DNA for the CDR3 is TGTGCCAGCAGCCCGGACAGGGGCCCCTATGGCTACACCTTC. Amino acids: CASSPDRGPYGYTF. The whole variable domain, remainder taken from reference TRBV5-8 and TRBJ1-2, is EAGVTQSPTHLIKTRGQQATLRCSPISGHTSVYWYQQALGLGLQFLLWYDEGEERNRGNFPPRFSGRQFPNYSSELNVNALELEDSALYLCASSPDRGPYGYTFGSGTRLTVV.

In its sample, this clone was seen once. This chain joins TRBV30 and TRBJ1-2; 8 bases align to TRBD1. The germline gives CDR1 GTSNPN, CDR2 SVGIG (reference sequence). The CDR3 is 13 amino acids. The V gene end was trimmed by 6 bases and the J gene end by 4 bases; junction bases not matched to a gene: 7. The CDR3 region has the DNA TGTGCCTGCATACAGGGGGAAGTCTATGGCTACACCTTC. This gives the protein CACIQGEVYGYTF.

The chain employs TRBV28 and TRBJ2-7; weak D call: TRBD2 (5 bases). The CDR3 totals 15 residues. Trimming removed 5 bases from V and 1 base from J, with 15 bases in between. Germline CDR1 reads MDHEN; CDR2 reads SYDVKM. As DNA, the CDR3 is TGTGCCAGCAGTGGACCCGGAGGCAAGTCCTACGAGCAGTACTTC. Its protein product is CASSGPGGKSYEQYF.

In DNA form, the CDR3 reads TGTGCCAGCAGTTTAGCGGGAACTGGCACAGATACGCAGTATTTT. Its translation is CASSLAGTGTDTQYF. The V gene is TRBV2, the J gene TRBJ2-3; TRBD2 agrees at 8 bases. This CDR3 region has 15 residues. The trim removed 5 bases at V and 1 base at J, leaving 5 bases unmatched. The germline CDR1 and CDR2 sequences are SNHLY and FYNNEI.

The chain combines TRBV5-1 with TRBJ1-2; 11 bases align to TRBD1. CDR1 and CDR2 from the germline V gene are SGHRS and YFSETQ. The CDR3 length is 16 residues. V lost 4 bases and J lost 4; bases outside the gene matches: 9. Written as DNA, the CDR3 is TGCGCCAGCAGCACGCTGGGACAGGGGGAGGGCTATGGCTACACCTTC. It yields the protein CASSTLGQGEGYGYTF.

The genes are TRBV18 and TRBJ1-5, with 9 positions matching TRBD1. CDR1 and CDR2 (germline): KGHSH, LQKENI. The CDR3 is 15 residues long. V lost 0 bases to trimming and J lost 6 bases; unmatched junction nucleotides: 3. Here the CDR3 DNA reads TGTGCCAGCTCACCACCTGGACAGGGGAGTCAGCCCCAGCATTTT. This translates into CASSPPGQGSQPQHF.

The CDR3 protein is CASSRTGEPDTQYF. Here the CDR3 DNA reads TGTGCCAGCAGCAGAACAGGGGAACCAGATACGCAGTATTTT. The gene calls are TRBV7-2 and TRBJ2-3, with 7 bases aligning to TRBD1. This CDR3 region has 14 residues. CDR1 SGHTA and CDR2 FQGNSA come from the germline V gene. V lost 5 bases to trimming and J lost 4 bases; unmatched junction nucleotides: 6.